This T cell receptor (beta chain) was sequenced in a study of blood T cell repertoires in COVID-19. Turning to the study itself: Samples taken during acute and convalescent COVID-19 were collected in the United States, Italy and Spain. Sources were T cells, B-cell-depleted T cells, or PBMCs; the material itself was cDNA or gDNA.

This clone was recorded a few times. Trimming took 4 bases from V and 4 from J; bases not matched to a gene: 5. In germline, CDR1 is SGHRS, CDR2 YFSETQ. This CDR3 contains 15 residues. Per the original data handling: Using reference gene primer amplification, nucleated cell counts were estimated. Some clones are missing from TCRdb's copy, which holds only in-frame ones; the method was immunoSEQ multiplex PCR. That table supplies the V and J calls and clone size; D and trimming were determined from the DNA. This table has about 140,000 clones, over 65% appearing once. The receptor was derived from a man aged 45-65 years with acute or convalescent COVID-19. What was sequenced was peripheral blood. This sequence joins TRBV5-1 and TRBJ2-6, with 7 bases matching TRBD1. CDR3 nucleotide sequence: TGCGCCAGCAGCAGCGACAGGGCCGGGGCCAACGTCCTGACTTTC. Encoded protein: CASSSDRAGANVLTF.